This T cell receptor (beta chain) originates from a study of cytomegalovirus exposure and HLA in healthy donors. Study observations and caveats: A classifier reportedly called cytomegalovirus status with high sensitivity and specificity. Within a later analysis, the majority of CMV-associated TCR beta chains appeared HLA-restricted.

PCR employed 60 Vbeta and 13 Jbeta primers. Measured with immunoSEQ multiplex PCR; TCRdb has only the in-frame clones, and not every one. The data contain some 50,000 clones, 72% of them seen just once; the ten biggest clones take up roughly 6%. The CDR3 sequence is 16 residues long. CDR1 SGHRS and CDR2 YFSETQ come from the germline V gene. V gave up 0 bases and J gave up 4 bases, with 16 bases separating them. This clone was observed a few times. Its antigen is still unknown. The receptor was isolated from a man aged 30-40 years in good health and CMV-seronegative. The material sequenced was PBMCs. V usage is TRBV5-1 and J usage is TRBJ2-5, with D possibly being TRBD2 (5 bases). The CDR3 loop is CASSLAGENLRETQYF. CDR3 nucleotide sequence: TGCGCCAGCAGCTTGGCCGGGGAAAATTTAAGAGAGACCCAGTACTTC.